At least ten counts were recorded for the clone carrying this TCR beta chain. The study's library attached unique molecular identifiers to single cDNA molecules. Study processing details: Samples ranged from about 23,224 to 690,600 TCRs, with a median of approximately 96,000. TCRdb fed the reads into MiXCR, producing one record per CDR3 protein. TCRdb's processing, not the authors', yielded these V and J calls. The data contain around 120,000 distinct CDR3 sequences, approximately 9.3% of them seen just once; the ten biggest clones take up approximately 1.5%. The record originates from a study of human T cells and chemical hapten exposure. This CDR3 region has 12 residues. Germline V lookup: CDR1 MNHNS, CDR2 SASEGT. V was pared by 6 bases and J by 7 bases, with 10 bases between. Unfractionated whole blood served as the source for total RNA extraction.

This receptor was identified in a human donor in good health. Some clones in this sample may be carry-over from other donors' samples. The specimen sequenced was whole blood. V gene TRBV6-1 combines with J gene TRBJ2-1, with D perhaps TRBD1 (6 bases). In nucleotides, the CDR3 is TGTGCCAGCAGCGCCAGGGGTAATGAGCAGTTCTTC. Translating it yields CASSARGNEQFF.